This T cell receptor beta chain was recovered during a study of human T cells and chemical hapten exposure. The wider study: There were per-sample TCR yield variations, arising mainly from small pooled library volume differences.

Findings and limits, study-wide: Once DPC sensitization occurred, TCRs above 1 in 1000 frequency showed no change.

Concerning this clonotype: Its target is not known.

In the library, unique molecular identifiers were attached to individual cDNA molecules. Authors' processing steps: A per-sample median of roughly 96,000 TCRs was observed, with a range of roughly 20,000 to 750,000. TCRdb independently ran MiXCR on the RACE reads; one entry per CDR3 protein. TCRdb's processing, not the study's, gives the V and J calls here. The top ten clones hold 2.5% to 3% of a sample with some 93,000 distinct CDR3 sequences, 8.5% to 9% of them seen once. The CDR3 length is 12 residues. V was clipped by 4 bases and J by 6 bases, with 10 bases between them. Germline values: CDR1 SGHKS, CDR2 YYEKEE (reference sequence). The time point is: healthy volunteer bleed at 2 weeks. Total RNA came from unfractionated whole blood.

The sequenced sample was whole blood. The chain recombines TRBV5-5 with TRBJ1-1; the D is unclear. The TCR was taken from a female donor in good health. Some clones in this sample may be carry-over from other donors' samples. CDR3 amino acids: CASSRYIPEAFF. DNA for the CDR3: TGTGCCAGCAGCCGTTATATCCCTGAAGCTTTCTTT.